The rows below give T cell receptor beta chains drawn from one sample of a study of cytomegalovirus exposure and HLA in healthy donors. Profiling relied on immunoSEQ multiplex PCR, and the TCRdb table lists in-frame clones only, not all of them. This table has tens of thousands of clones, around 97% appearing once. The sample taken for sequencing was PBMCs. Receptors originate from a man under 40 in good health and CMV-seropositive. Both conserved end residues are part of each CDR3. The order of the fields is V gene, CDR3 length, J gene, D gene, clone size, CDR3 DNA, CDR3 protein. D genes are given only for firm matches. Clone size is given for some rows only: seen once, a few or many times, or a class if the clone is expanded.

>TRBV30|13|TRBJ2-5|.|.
TGTGCCTGGAGTCCGGGACTTCAAGAGACCCAGTACTTC
CAWSPGLQETQYF
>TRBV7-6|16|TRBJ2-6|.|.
TGTGCCAGCAGCTTATTTCCAGATCCTGGGGCCAACGTCCTGACTTTC
CASSLFPDPGANVLTF
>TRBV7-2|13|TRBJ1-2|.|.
TGTGCCAGCAGCCCCCGTGAGGGGGATGGCTACACCTTC
CASSPREGDGYTF
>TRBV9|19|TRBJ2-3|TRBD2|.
TGTGCCAGCAGCGATCGTCCCGGGGCTAGCGGGAGTACGCCAGATACGCAGTATTTT
CASSDRPGASGSTPDTQYF
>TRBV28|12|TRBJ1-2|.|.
TGTGCCAGCAGTTCTCAGGGGTCTGGCTACACCTTC
CASSSQGSGYTF
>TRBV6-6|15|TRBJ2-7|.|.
TGTGCCAGCAGTTACTTGGAGAGGGCAATTTACGAGCAGTACTTC
CASSYLERAIYEQYF
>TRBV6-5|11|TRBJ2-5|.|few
TGTGCCAGCGGTCCTCGGAGGCCCCAGTACTTC
CASGPRRPQYF
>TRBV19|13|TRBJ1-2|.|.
TGTGCCAGCCGCGGGGGGGTTGACTATGGCTACACCTTC
CASRGGVDYGYTF
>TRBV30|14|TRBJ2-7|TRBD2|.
TGTGCCTGGGAGTTTAGCGGGAGGTCCTACGAGCAGTACTTC
CAWEFSGRSYEQYF
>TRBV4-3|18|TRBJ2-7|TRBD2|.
TGCGCCAGCAGCCAAGATTTAGCGGGAGGGCTACTCGACTACGAGCAGTACTTC
CASSQDLAGGLLDYEQYF
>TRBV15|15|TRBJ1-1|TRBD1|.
TGTGCCACCAGCCCGGGACAGGGAAGATTCACTGAAGCTTTCTTT
CATSPGQGRFTEAFF
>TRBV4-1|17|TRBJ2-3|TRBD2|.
TGCGCCAGCAGCCATCCCGGGACTAGCGGGAGCACAGATACGCAGTATTTT
CASSHPGTSGSTDTQYF
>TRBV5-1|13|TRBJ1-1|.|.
TGCGCCAGCAGCTTGGCCGGGGGTCTTGAAGCTTTCTTT
CASSLAGGLEAFF
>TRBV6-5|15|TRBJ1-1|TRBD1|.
TGTGCCAGCAGTTACTCGGCAGGGGGCGTGAGGAAGGCTTTCTTT
CASSYSAGGVRKAFF
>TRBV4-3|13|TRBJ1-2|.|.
TGCGCCAGCAGCCAGGAAACAGGGACCGGCTACACCTTC
CASSQETGTGYTF
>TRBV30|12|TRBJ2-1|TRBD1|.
TGTGCCTGGGGAAGGACAGGGGATGAGCAGTTCTTC
CAWGRTGDEQFF
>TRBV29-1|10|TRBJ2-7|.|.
TGCAGCGTTGGCCTAGCGGAGCAGTACTTC
CSVGLAEQYF
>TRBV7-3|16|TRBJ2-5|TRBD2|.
TGTGCCAGCAGCTTCCCTTGGGAGCGGGAGCGGGAGACCCAGTACTTC
CASSFPWERERETQYF
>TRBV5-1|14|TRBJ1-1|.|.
TGCGCCAGCAGCTTTCCAGGGGAGGGGGGTGAAGCTTTCTTT
CASSFPGEGGEAFF
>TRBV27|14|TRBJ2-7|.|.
TGTGCCAGCAGTTTATCGACGGGGAAGTGGGAGCAGTACTTC
CASSLSTGKWEQYF
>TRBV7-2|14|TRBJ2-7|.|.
TGTGCCAGCAGCTTAGGGGGCTGGACCTACGAGCAGTACTTC
CASSLGGWTYEQYF
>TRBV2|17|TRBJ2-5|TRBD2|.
TGTGCCAGCAGTGGCGGCCTGCTAGCGGGTTTCCAAGAGACCCAGTACTTC
CASSGGLLAGFQETQYF
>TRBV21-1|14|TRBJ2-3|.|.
TGTGCCAGCAGCAAAGCCCCCTACACAGATACGCAGTATTTT
CASSKAPYTDTQYF
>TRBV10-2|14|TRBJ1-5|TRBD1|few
TGCGCCAGCAGTTGGACAGGGGGCAATCAGCCCCAGCATTTT
CASSWTGGNQPQHF
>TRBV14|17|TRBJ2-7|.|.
TGTGCCAGCAGCCAGAGGGGGGGGGTCGCCCATTTCAACGAGCAGTACTTC
CASSQRGGVAHFNEQYF
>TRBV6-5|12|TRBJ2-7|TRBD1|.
TGTGCCAGCGGGGACAGGGTCAACGAGCAGTACTTC
CASGDRVNEQYF
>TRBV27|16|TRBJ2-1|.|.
TGTGCCAGCAGTTCTAGGGGCTTGAGCTCCTACAATGAGCAGTTCTTC
CASSSRGLSSYNEQFF
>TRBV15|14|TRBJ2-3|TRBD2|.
TGTGCCACCAGCAGCGGGAGGGTAAAAGATACGCAGTATTTT
CATSSGRVKDTQYF
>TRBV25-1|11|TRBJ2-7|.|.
TGTGCCAGCAGTGGTCGGTACGAGCAGTACTTC
CASSGRYEQYF
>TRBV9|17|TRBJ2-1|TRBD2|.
TGTGCCAGCAGCGTAGGAGGGACTAGCGGGTCCTACAATGAGCAGTTCTTC
CASSVGGTSGSYNEQFF
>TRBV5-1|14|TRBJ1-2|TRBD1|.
TGCGCCAGCAGCTCGGACAGGGGAGCTGGGGGCTACACCTTC
CASSSDRGAGGYTF
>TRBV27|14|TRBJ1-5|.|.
TGTGCCAGCAGTTTACGGGGGTTTGATCAGCCCCAGCATTTT
CASSLRGFDQPQHF
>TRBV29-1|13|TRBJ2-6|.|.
TGCAGCGTTGCATCCTCTGGGGCCAACGTCCTGACTTTC
CSVASSGANVLTF
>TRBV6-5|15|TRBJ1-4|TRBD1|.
TGTGCCAGCAGCCGAACCAGGACAGGGGGAGAAAAACTGTTTTTT
CASSRTRTGGEKLFF
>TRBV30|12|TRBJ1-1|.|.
TGTGCCTGGAGTTATTGGAACACTGAAGCTTTCTTT
CAWSYWNTEAFF
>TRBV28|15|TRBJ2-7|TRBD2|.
TGTGCCAGCGGACTAGCGGGAGGGCGGGCGTACGAGCAGTACTTC
CASGLAGGRAYEQYF
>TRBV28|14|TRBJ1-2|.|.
TGTGCCAGCAGTTCGGCGGACAAGAACTATGGCTACACCTTC
CASSSADKNYGYTF
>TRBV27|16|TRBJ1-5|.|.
TGTGCCAGCAGTTTATCAAAGCAGGGGTTGGGACAGCCCCAGCATTTT
CASSLSKQGLGQPQHF
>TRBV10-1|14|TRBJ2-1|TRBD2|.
TGCGCCAGCAGTGACGGTAGCGGGATAAAGGAGCAGTTCTTC
CASSDGSGIKEQFF
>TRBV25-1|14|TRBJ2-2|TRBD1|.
TGTGCCAGCAGGAGGACAGGGGGCCCCGGGGAGCTGTTTTTT
CASRRTGGPGELFF
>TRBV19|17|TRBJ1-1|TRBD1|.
TGTGCCAGTAGTATAGCCGACAGGGGGCTGATGAACACTGAAGCTTTCTTT
CASSIADRGLMNTEAFF
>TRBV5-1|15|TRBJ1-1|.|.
TGCGCCAGCAGCTTGGGGCCAGACATGAACACTGAAGCTTTCTTT
CASSLGPDMNTEAFF
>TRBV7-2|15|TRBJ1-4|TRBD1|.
TGTGCCAGCAGCTTCGACAGGGGGCGCAATGAAAAACTGTTTTTT
CASSFDRGRNEKLFF
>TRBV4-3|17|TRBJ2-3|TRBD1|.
TGCGCCAGCAGCCCTCTTGGCTGGGACAGGGGGCCAGATACGCAGTATTTT
CASSPLGWDRGPDTQYF
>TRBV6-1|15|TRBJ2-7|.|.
TGTGCCAGCAGTGTGGGCTGGGGGCTTAGTTACGAGCAGTACTTC
CASSVGWGLSYEQYF
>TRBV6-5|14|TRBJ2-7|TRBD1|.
TGTGCCAGCAGCCGGCGACAGGGAGCCTACGAGCAGTACTTC
CASSRRQGAYEQYF
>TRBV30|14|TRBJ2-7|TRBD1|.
TGTGCCTGGAGTGTAGACAGGGCCTCCTACGAGCAGTACTTC
CAWSVDRASYEQYF
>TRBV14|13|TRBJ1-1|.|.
TGTGCCAGCAGCCTACTGAGGTACACTGAAGCTTTCTTT
CASSLLRYTEAFF
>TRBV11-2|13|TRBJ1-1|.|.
TGTGCCAGCAGCTTAGTTCGGGGCAGGGGAATGGGCTTC
CASSLVRGRGMGF
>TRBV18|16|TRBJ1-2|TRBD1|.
TGTGCCAGCTCACCACAAAGGGACAGCCTAATCTATGGCTACACCTTC
CASSPQRDSLIYGYTF
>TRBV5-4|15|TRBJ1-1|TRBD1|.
TGTGCCAGCAGCTTGATCAATACAGGGGGCACTGAAGCTTTCTTT
CASSLINTGGTEAFF
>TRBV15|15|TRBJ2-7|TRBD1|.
TGTGCCACCAGCAGAGATCGGGACAGGCCATACGAGCAGTACTTC
CATSRDRDRPYEQYF
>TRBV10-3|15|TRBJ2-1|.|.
TGTGCCATCAGCCAAACGGGGTCCATATTCGATGAGCAGTTCTTC
CAISQTGSIFDEQFF